This T cell receptor beta chain was obtained from a study of cytomegalovirus exposure and HLA in healthy donors. Across the whole study: Most genotyped donors, 65% to 90% of roughly 400, had Caucasian-associated genetic ancestry. Points from the study as a whole: Apparent HLA restriction characterized most CMV-associated TCR beta chains in a later analysis.

Researchers ran the PCR with 60 Vbeta and 13 Jbeta primers. Measured with immunoSEQ multiplex PCR; TCRdb has only the in-frame clones, and not every one. The sample includes 80,000 to 95,000 clones, 78% of them seen just once. CDR1 is MDHEN, CDR2 SYDVKM, per germline. This CDR3 spans 13 amino acids. V lost 2 bases, J lost 7 bases, and 9 bases lay in between. Comments on this clone: Its antigen is unknown.

The J gene is TRBJ2-1, the V gene TRBV28; tentatively, D is TRBD2 (5 bases). Sequencing was done on a sample of PBMCs. This sequence originates from a man younger than 35 in good health and CMV-seropositive. CDR3 sequence (DNA): TGTGCCAGCAGTTTAAGGACTCGAAATGAGCAGTTCTTC. It codes for CASSLRTRNEQFF.